This record covers a single T cell receptor (beta chain). CDR1 SGDLS and CDR2 YYNGEE come from the germline V gene. Trimming left V 2 bases short and J 9 bases short, with 6 bases between. CDR3 length equals 12 residues. This sample is drawn from a study of blood T cell repertoires in COVID-19. Study background: Acute and convalescent COVID-19 samples came from the United States, Italy and Spain. From T cells, B-cell-depleted T cells, or PBMCs came the material, which was cDNA or gDNA.

Original processing methods: For nucleated cells, counts were estimated from reference gene primer amplification. Libraries were prepared by immunoSEQ multiplex PCR; TCRdb keeps only in-frame clonotypes and omits some of them. The D gene and trimming were derived from the DNA, and the V and J assignments and clone size from that table. The sample comprises 250,000 to 300,000 clones, 70% to 90% of which are singletons, and approximately 5.1% rests with the top ten. The rearrangement links TRBV9 to TRBJ1-6; D gene ambiguous. Sequences were obtained from peripheral blood. The origin of this receptor is a man aged 45-60 years with active or convalescent COVID-19. CDR3 sequence reads: CASSVGPSPLHF. CDR3 coding DNA: TGTGCCAGCAGCGTTGGGCCTTCACCCCTCCACTTT. Full variable domain (outside the CDR3, taken from reference TRBV9 and TRBJ1-6): DSGVTQTPKHLITATGQRVTLRCSPRSGDLSVYWYQQSLDQGLQFLIQYYNGEERAKGNILERFSAQQFPDLHSELNLSSLELGDSALYFCASSVGPSPLHFGNGTRLTVT.